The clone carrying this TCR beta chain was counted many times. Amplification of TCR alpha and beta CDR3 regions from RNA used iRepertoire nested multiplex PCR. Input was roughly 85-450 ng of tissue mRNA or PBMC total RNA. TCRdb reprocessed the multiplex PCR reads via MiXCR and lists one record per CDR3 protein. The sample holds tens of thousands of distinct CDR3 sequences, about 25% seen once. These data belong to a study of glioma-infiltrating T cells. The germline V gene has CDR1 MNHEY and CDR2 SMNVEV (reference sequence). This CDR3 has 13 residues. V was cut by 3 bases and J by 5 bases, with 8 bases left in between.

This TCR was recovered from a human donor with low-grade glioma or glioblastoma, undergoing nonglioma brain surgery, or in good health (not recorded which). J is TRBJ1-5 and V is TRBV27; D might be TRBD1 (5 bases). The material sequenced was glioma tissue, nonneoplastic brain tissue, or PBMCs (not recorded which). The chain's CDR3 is CASSFRRDQPQHF. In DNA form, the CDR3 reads TGTGCCAGCAGTTTTCGCAGGGATCAGCCCCAGCATTTT.